This note documents a single TCR beta chain sequence. V dropped 4 bases and J dropped 5 bases, with 21 bases sitting between them. CDR1 is SGHDT, CDR2 YYEEEE, per germline. The CDR3 is 16 residues long. TCRdb's table, derived via immunoSEQ multiplex PCR, lists solely in-frame clones and lacks some. The data contain about 100,000 clones, 80% of them singletons. The data were obtained in a study of blood T cell repertoires in COVID-19. The V and J genes are TRBV5-6 and TRBJ1-2; no definite D call. Material for sequencing was peripheral blood. This sequence originates from a woman in her seventies with acute or convalescent COVID-19. In nucleotides, the CDR3 is TGTGCCAGCAGCCGTCCTCGGGCAACAACGGGGTATGGCTACACCTTC. Its translation: CASSRPRATTGYGYTF.